These 4 T cell receptor beta chains were sequenced from one sample in a study of OX40 agonist ivuxolimab in advanced cancers. Using immunoSEQ multiplex PCR, the repertoire was profiled, and TCRdb retains in-frame clones only, with some absent. The repertoire has approximately 59,000 clones, approximately 78% of them found once; the top ten carry around 0.71%. Material: CD4+ or CD8+ T cells sorted from blood, obtained in a trial of the OX40 agonist ivuxolimab. Every receptor here comes from an adult with an advanced solid tumor such as melanoma, head and neck, liver or kidney cancer.

In DNA form, the CDR3 reads TGTGCCAGTAGTATGGGAGACAGGCACGGGGAGCTGTTTTTT. This sequence encodes CASSMGDRHGELFF. The V call is TRBV19, the J call TRBJ2-2; D possibly corresponds to TRBD1 (6 bases). The germline V gene has CDR1 LNHDA and CDR2 SQIVND (reference sequence). Trimming took off 3 bases at V and 7 bases at J, with 12 bases between the two ends. The CDR3 extends over 14 amino acids.

This clone was detected once. Being one base from a much bigger clone, this may be a read error. Distinct nucleotide sequences in the sample also encode this CDR3. The chain joins TRBV11-3 to TRBJ2-7; D unclear. The CDR3 covers 12 residues. Looked up from germline, CDR1 is SGHNT and CDR2 is YENEEA. This CDR3 is CASSLVFGEQYF. DNA for the CDR3: TGCGCCAGCAGCTTAGTGTTCGGCGAGCAGTACTTC.

This chain links TRBV5-5 with TRBJ2-6, with 7 bases that match TRBD1. Germline V gene data show CDR1 as SGHKS and CDR2 as YYEKEE (reference sequence). This CDR3 is 17 amino acids long. V lost 4 bases, J lost 0 bases, and 7 bases stayed unmatched. The CDR3 loop reads CASSGRDSFSGANVLTF. The CDR3 DNA is TGTGCCAGCAGCGGAAGGGACAGCTTCTCTGGGGCCAACGTCCTGACTTTC.

The chain couples TRBV5-6 to TRBJ2-3; 10 nucleotides agree with TRBD1. Trimming at V came to 2 bases and at J to 2 bases, leaving 5 bases not matched to a gene. There are 16 residues in the CDR3. Germline V lookup: CDR1 SGHDT, CDR2 YYEEEE. CDR3 residues: CASSFGTGAITDTQYF. The CDR3 DNA sequence: TGTGCCAGCAGCTTCGGGACAGGGGCCATCACAGATACGCAGTATTTT.